Below, 21 T cell receptor beta chains from the same sample are listed, as sequenced in a study of shared clonotypes between healthy human individuals. Measured with immunoSEQ multiplex PCR; TCRdb has only the in-frame clones, and not every one. The sample shows approximately 500,000 clones, more than 65% of them seen only once. Input material: PBMCs. The receptors stem from a woman aged 40 to 49 in good health. Some clones in this sample may be carry-over from other donors' samples.

This clone has only one observation. The chain links TRBV30 to TRBJ1-3; unclear D gene. Germline CDR1 and CDR2: GTSNPN and SVGIG (reference sequence). V lost 1 base and J lost 0, with 7 bases in between. The CDR3 length is 14 residues. The CDR3: CAWSGLTSGNTIYF. Written as DNA, the CDR3 is TGTGCCTGGAGTGGACTGACCTCTGGAAACACCATATATTTT.

This chain joins TRBV19 and TRBJ2-5; D is uncertain. The germline V gene encodes CDR1 LNHDA and CDR2 SQIVND (reference sequence). This CDR3 is 13 amino acids long. V shed 8 bases and J shed 4 bases, with 14 bases lying between them. The CDR3 nucleotides read TGTGCCAGTGCGAGAGCGCGCGGAGAGACCCAGTACTTC. It specifies CASARARGETQYF. The complete variable domain, with remaining parts taken from reference TRBV19 and TRBJ2-5, reads DGGITQSPKYLFRKEGQNVTLSCEQNLNHDAMYWYRQDPGQGLRLIYYSQIVNDFQKGDIAEGYSVSREKKESFPLTVTSAQKNPTAFYLCASARARGETQYFGPGTRLLVL.

This CDR3 reads CASSPSGSRGQPQHF. The CDR3 DNA sequence: TGCGCCAGCAGCCCCTCAGGATCCCGGGGTCAGCCCCAGCATTTT. The chain uses TRBV5-1 and TRBJ1-5; D unclear. CDR3 length equals 15 residues. The germline V gene has CDR1 SGHRS and CDR2 YFSETQ. V was clipped by 4 bases and J by 6 bases, with 17 bases between them.

The gene calls are TRBV11-1 and TRBJ2-1; D is perhaps TRBD2 (6 bases). CDR3 length: 15 residues. V lost 5 bases to trimming and J lost 1 base, with 12 bases between them. Germline V gives CDR1 SGHAT, CDR2 FQDESV (reference sequence). The CDR3 protein is CASSVRLESYNEQFF. Here the CDR3 DNA reads TGTGCCAGCAGCGTCAGACTAGAGTCCTACAATGAGCAGTTCTTC.

The chain combines TRBV27 with TRBJ2-7; D is perhaps TRBD2 (6 bases). This CDR3 spans 15 amino acids. The V and J ends lost 8 bases and 4 bases respectively, with 21 bases between them. The V gene's germline CDR1 is MNHEY and CDR2 SMNVEV (reference sequence). In DNA, the CDR3 is TGTGCCAGCTCTCTAGCGCCCCGCCCGGGGTACGAGCAGTACTTC. Protein: CASSLAPRPGYEQYF.

This chain uses TRBV28 with TRBJ1-3; weak D call: TRBD1 (5 bases). The CDR3 loop spans 15 amino acids. Germline lookup yields CDR1 MDHEN and CDR2 SYDVKM. Trimming stripped 6 bases from V and 4 bases from J, with 16 bases between. The DNA for the CDR3 is TGTGCCAGCAGCCCGGGGGGGTCCGGAGGAAACACCATATATTTT. Protein: CASSPGGSGGNTIYF.

The CDR3 DNA reads TGTGCCAGCAGCTTAGGGAGGCTAGCGGGAGTACCTACGCAGTATTTT. Translating it yields CASSLGRLAGVPTQYF. The V and J genes are TRBV7-2 and TRBJ2-3, with TRBD2 matching over 10 bases. Looked up from germline, CDR1 is SGHTA and CDR2 is FQGNSA. The J segment lost 8 bases and the V segment lost 1 base, leaving 9 bases of the junction unmatched. This CDR3 contains 16 residues.

The V gene is TRBV7-8, the J gene TRBJ1-1; 10 bases map to TRBD1. After removal of 5 bases from V and 6 bases from J, the junction contained 0 bases not matched to a gene. Looked up from germline, CDR1 is SGHVS and CDR2 is FQNEAQ. The CDR3 is 12 amino acids. DNA for the CDR3: TGTGCCAGCAGCGGGACAGGGGCTGAAGCTTTCTTT. Its translation is CASSGTGAEAFF.

With respect to this clone: It may be a read error: a sequence one base away is much more abundant. This rearrangement joins TRBV7-2 to TRBJ2-3; TRBD2 aligns across 8 bases. V dropped 1 base and J dropped 11; count of bases not matched to a gene: 14. The length of the CDR3 is 16 residues. CDR1 is SGHTA, CDR2 FQGNSA, per germline. CDR3 bases: TGTGCCAGCAGCTTAGTAGGGGGTAGCGGGGTGGTGATGCAGTATTTT. It is translated as CASSLVGGSGVVMQYF.

This CDR3 is CASRASGIYEQYF. The DNA for the CDR3 is TGTGCCAGCAGGGCTAGCGGTATCTACGAGCAGTACTTC. The chain has TRBV6-1 and TRBJ2-7; 7 bases are a match to TRBD2. Losses at the gene ends were 6 bases for V and 3 bases for J; bases not matched to a gene: 5. The CDR3 has 13 amino acids. Germline assignment: CDR1 MNHNS and CDR2 SASEGT.

The chain links TRBV6-6 to TRBJ2-3; D uncertain. CDR1 and CDR2 from the germline V gene are MNHNY and SVGAGI (reference sequence). The CDR3 extends over 13 amino acids. V shed 5 bases and J shed 0 bases, with 6 bases lying between them. CDR3 amino acids: CASSARSTDTQYF. The CDR3 DNA reads TGTGCCAGCAGTGCCCGGAGCACAGATACGCAGTATTTT.

This clone was seen only once. This sequence joins TRBV11-2 and TRBJ2-7; D is undetermined. Between the trimmed V and J ends, which lost 0 bases and 7 bases, there was a span of 10 bases. The germline CDR1 and CDR2 sequences are SGHAT and FQNNGV. The CDR3 contains 13 residues. This CDR3 reads CASSLDTDGEQYF. DNA of the CDR3: TGTGCCAGCAGCTTAGATACCGACGGTGAGCAGTACTTC.

This chain connects TRBV11-2 to TRBJ1-5, with D hard to call. Trimming stripped 5 bases from V and 3 bases from J, with 11 bases between. This CDR3 spans 14 amino acids. In germline, CDR1 is SGHAT, CDR2 FQNNGV. The CDR3 coding sequence is TGTGCCAGCAGCCAGAGCCCAGTCAATCAGCCCCAGCATTTT. Encoded protein: CASSQSPVNQPQHF.

The genes are TRBV28 and TRBJ1-2, with D perhaps matching TRBD1 (6 bases). Germline values: CDR1 MDHEN, CDR2 SYDVKM. CDR3 length: 14 amino acids. V was pared by 5 bases and J by 1 base, with 11 bases between. CDR3 bases: TGTGCCAGCAGTGGGACATTTAATAACTATGGCTACACCTTC. Its protein is CASSGTFNNYGYTF.

J is TRBJ1-1 and V is TRBV19; D is perhaps TRBD1 (5 bases). Germline CDR1 LNHDA, CDR2 SQIVND (reference sequence). CDR3 size: 14 residues. Deletions cut 3 bases from V and 2 bases from J, with 10 bases between. CDR3 amino acids: CASSILGPNTEAFF. In nucleotides, the CDR3 is TGTGCCAGTAGTATTTTGGGGCCTAACACTGAAGCTTTCTTT.

V is TRBV10-2 and J is TRBJ2-5; a weak D match, TRBD1 (6 bases). The CDR3 spans 15 residues. Trimming took off 3 bases at V and 4 bases at J, with 15 bases between the two ends. Germline V gene data show CDR1 as WSHSY and CDR2 as SAAADI. The CDR3 DNA follows: TGCGCCAGCAGTGAAACTAGTGGGGGCCGAGAGACCCAGTACTTC. Translation gives CASSETSGGRETQYF.

This clone was counted a single time. This chain joins TRBV2 and TRBJ2-7; D is unresolved. CDR1 SNHLY and CDR2 FYNNEI come from the germline V gene. V gave up 7 bases and J gave up 5 bases, with 18 bases separating them. This CDR3 comprises 14 residues. The CDR3 spells CASNPYGVGDEQYF. CDR3 DNA sequence: TGTGCCAGCAATCCCTATGGGGTGGGCGACGAGCAGTACTTC. The variable domain in full, with the rest retrieved from reference TRBV2 and TRBJ2-7, is EPEVTQTPSHQVTQMGQEVILRCVPISNHLYFYWYRQILGQKVEFLVSFYNNEISEKSEIFDDQFSVERPDGSNFTLKIRSTKLEDSAMYFCASNPYGVGDEQYFGPGTRLTVT.

There are a few counts of this clone. V and J are TRBV18 and TRBJ2-1; either TRBD1 or TRBD2 may fit D (5 bases each). The CDR3 sequence is 13 residues long. CDR1 is KGHSH, CDR2 LQKENI, per germline. Trimming shortened V by 3 bases and J by 8 bases, and 11 bases separated the two germline ends. The CDR3 sequence is CASSPGTLDEQFF. As DNA, the CDR3 is TGTGCCAGCTCACCCGGGACCCTCGATGAGCAGTTCTTC.

The chain joins TRBV30 to TRBJ1-2; a possible D gene is TRBD1 (5 bases). Trimming stripped 3 bases from V and 7 bases from J, with 15 bases between. The CDR3 totals 13 residues. CDR1 and CDR2 from the germline V gene are GTSNPN and SVGIG (reference sequence). CDR3 in amino acids: CAWRATRDVGYTF. CDR3 sequence (DNA): TGTGCCTGGAGGGCCACTCGGGACGTTGGCTACACCTTC.

The chain is built from TRBV6-1 and TRBJ1-2; D is unresolved. Germline V lookup: CDR1 MNHNS, CDR2 SASEGT. The CDR3 loop spans 14 amino acids. Trimming shortened V by 7 bases and J by 5 bases, and 17 bases separated the two germline ends. The CDR3 protein is CASNPVLHAYGYTF. The CDR3 DNA reads TGTGCCAGCAACCCGGTTCTACACGCATATGGCTACACCTTC.

CDR3 amino acids: CASTRSQGVGNQPQHF. Here the CDR3 DNA reads TGTGCCAGCACCAGATCTCAGGGGGTGGGCAATCAGCCCCAGCATTTT. This chain uses TRBV2 with TRBJ1-5; 7 nucleotides align to TRBD1. Germline V CDR1 and CDR2: SNHLY, FYNNEI. J lost 2 bases, V lost 7 bases, and 11 bases had no gene match. This CDR3 is built from 16 residues.